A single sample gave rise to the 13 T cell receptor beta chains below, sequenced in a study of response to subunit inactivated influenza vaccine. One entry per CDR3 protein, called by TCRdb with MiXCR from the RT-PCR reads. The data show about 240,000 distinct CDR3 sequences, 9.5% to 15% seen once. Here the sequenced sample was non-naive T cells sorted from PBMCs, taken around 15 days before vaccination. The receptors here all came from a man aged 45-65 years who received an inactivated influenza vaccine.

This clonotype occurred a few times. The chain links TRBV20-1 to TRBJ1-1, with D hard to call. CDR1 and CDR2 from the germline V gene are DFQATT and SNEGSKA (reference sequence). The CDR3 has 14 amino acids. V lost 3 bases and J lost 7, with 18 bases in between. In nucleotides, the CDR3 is TGCAGTGCTAGGCCTAGTAACGCTCCTGGTGAAGCTTTCTTT. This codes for CSARPSNAPGEAFF.

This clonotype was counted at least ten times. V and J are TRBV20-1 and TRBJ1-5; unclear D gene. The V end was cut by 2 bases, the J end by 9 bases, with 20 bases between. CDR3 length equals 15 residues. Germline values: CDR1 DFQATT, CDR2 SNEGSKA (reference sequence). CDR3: CSARFGPIVEGPQHF. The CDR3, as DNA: TGCAGTGCTAGATTCGGACCGATAGTCGAGGGGCCCCAGCATTTT.

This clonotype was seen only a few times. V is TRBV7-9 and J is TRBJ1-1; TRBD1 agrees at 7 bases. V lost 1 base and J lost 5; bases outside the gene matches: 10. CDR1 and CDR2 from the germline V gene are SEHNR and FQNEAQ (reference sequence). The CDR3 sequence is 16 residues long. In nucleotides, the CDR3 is TGTGCCAGCAGCTTAGAAGACAGGGACATCGGTACTGAAGCTTTCTTT. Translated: CASSLEDRDIGTEAFF.

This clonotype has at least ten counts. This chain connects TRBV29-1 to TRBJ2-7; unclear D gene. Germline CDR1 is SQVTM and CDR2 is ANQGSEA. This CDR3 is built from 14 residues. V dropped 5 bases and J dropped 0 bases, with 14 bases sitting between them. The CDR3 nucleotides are TGCAGCGTTCACGCAGCCGGTAGCTCCTACGAGCAGTACTTC. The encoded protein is CSVHAAGSSYEQYF.

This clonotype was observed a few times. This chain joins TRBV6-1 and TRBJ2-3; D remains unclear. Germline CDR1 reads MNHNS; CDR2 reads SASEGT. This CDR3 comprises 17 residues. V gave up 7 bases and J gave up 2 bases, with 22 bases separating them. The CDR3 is CASTSTGFGGYTDTQYF. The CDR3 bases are TGTGCCAGCACCTCCACCGGGTTCGGCGGTTACACAGATACGCAGTATTTT.

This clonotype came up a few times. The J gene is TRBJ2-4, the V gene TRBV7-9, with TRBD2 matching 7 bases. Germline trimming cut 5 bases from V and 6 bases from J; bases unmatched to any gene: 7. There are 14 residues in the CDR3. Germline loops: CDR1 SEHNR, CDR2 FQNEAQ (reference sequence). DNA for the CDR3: TGTGCCAGCAGCCGTGGGGAGGGGACAAACATTCAGTACTTC. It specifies CASSRGEGTNIQYF.

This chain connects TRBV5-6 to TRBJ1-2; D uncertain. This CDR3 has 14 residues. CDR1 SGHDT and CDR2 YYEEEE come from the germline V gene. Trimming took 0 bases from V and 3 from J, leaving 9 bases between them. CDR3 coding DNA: TGTGCCAGCAGCTTGGTCGGGAGAGACTATGGCTACACCTTC. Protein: CASSLVGRDYGYTF.

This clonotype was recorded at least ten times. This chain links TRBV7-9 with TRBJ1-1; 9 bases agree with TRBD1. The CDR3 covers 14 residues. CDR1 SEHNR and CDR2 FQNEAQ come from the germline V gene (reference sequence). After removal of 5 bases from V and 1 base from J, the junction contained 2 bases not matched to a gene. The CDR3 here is CASSLDRGNTEAFF. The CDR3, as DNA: TGTGCCAGCAGCCTGGACAGGGGGAACACTGAAGCTTTCTTT.

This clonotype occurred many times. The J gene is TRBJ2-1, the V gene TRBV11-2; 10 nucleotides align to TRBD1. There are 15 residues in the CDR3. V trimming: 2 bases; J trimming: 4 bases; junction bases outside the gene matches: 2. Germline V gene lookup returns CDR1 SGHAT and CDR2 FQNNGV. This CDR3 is CASSLMGQGYNEQFF. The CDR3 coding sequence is TGTGCCAGCAGCTTAATGGGACAGGGGTACAATGAGCAGTTCTTC.

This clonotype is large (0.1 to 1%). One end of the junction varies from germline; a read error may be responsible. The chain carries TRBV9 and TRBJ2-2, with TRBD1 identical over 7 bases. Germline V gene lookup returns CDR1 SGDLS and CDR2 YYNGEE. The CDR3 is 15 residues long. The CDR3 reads CASSVGTVNTGELFF. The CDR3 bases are TGCGCCAGCAGCGTCGGGACAGTTAACACCGGGGAGCTGTTTTTT.

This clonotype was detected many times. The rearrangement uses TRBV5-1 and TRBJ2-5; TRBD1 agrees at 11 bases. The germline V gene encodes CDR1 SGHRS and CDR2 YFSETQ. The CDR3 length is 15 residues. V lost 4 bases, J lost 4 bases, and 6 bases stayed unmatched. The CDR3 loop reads CASSEGQGVGETQYF. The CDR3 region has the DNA TGCGCCAGCAGCGAGGGACAGGGGGTAGGAGAGACCCAGTACTTC.

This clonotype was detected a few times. The CDR3 nucleotides read TGTGCCAGCAGTGTCAGGAGGGGGGGCTACGAGCAGTACTTC. Its translation is CASSVRRGGYEQYF. This chain connects TRBV6-1 to TRBJ2-7; TRBD2 is a possible D gene (7 bases). The CDR3 covers 14 residues. V was cut by 4 bases and J by 3 bases, with 13 bases left in between. The germline CDR1 and CDR2 sequences are MNHNS and SASEGT.

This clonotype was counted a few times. This CDR3 is CSASKSSGHYNEQFF. CDR3 coding DNA: TGCAGTGCTAGTAAATCGTCGGGACATTACAATGAGCAGTTCTTC. The genes are TRBV20-1 and TRBJ2-1; maybe TRBD1 (6 bases). Germline CDR1 and CDR2: DFQATT and SNEGSKA (reference sequence). Trimming shortened V by 3 bases and J by 4 bases, and 16 bases separated the two germline ends. CDR3 length: 15 residues.